These T cell receptor beta chains were read from a single sample in a study of regulatory T cells in long-lasting Graves disease. A single record per CDR3 protein comes from TCRdb applying MiXCR to the multiplex PCR reads. The sample lists around 420,000 distinct CDR3 sequences, over 12% occurring once. The same data also went into a second study, on T cells in Graves' hyperthyroidism and ophthalmopathy.

The specimen comprised peripheral blood mononuclear cells (PBMCs), sampled at new diagnosis, from a patient treated with antithyroid drugs. The origin of the receptors is a woman aged 35 to 49 with Graves disease. The CDR3 runs from the conserved cysteine through the conserved F or W. The D gene is left open where the match is weak. For some rows the clone size is stated as once, few or many, or as a class when expanded; others skip it.

D	V	J	size	CDR3	DNA
TRBD2	TRBV30	TRBJ2-3	few	CAWSVGTSGVTDTQYF	TGTGCCTGGAGTGTAGGTACTAGCGGGGTGACAGATACGCAGTATTTT
-	TRBV10-2	TRBJ1-1	few	CASSETSRTEAFF	TGCGCCAGCAGTGAGACGTCTCGCACTGAAGCTTTCTTT
TRBD1	TRBV7-3	TRBJ2-2	many	CASSRQGTGELFF	TGTGCCAGCAGCCGACAGGGCACCGGGGAGCTGTTTTTT
-	TRBV11-2	TRBJ1-5	-	CASSLGPGGAGQPQHF	TGTGCCAGCAGCTTAGGTCCTGGGGGGGCAGGCCAGCCCCAGCATTTT
TRBD2	TRBV20-1	TRBJ2-1	many	CSAAPGTSVHEQFF	TGCAGTGCTGCACCCGGGACTAGCGTCCATGAGCAGTTCTTC
TRBD1	TRBV19	TRBJ1-2	many	CASSGTGSDYGYTF	TGTGCCAGTAGTGGGACAGGGTCCGACTATGGCTACACCTTC
TRBD1	TRBV5-6	TRBJ2-7	-	CASSRDRGEEQYF	TGTGCCAGCAGCAGGGACAGGGGTGAGGAGCAGTACTTC
-	TRBV29-1	TRBJ2-3	many	CSTRRSHLGLDTQYF	TGCAGCACGAGGAGAAGCCACCTGGGGCTGGATACGCAGTATTTT
-	TRBV19	TRBJ1-2	-	CASRGAGYSPNYGYTF	TGTGCCAGTAGGGGGGCAGGGTATTCTCCTAACTATGGCTACACCTTC
TRBD2	TRBV11-3	TRBJ2-5	many	CASSNGLAGTQETQYF	TGTGCCAGCAGTAATGGACTAGCGGGAACCCAAGAGACCCAGTACTTC
-	TRBV4-1	TRBJ1-4	-	CASSQDRVDEKLFF	TGCGCCAGCAGCCAGGATAGGGTTGATGAAAAACTGTTTTTT
TRBD2	TRBV11-2	TRBJ2-3	-	CASSLVTSGRTATTQYF	TGTGCCAGCAGCTTAGTTACGAGCGGGAGGACCGCCACCACGCAGTATTTT
-	TRBV2	TRBJ2-2	-	CASEGPGELFF	TGTGCCAGCGAGGGTCCCGGGGAGCTGTTTTTT
TRBD2	TRBV9	TRBJ2-5	many	CASSVSGKQETQYF	TGTGCCAGCAGCGTTAGCGGGAAACAAGAGACCCAGTACTTC
TRBD1	TRBV5-1	TRBJ1-2	many	CASSLGSGGANYGYTF	TGCGCCAGCAGCTTGGGGTCAGGGGGAGCTAACTATGGCTACACCTTC
-	TRBV5-1	TRBJ2-1	-	CASSFGAPGLDEQFF	TGCGCCAGCAGCTTTGGAGCCCCAGGGTTGGATGAGCAGTTCTTC
TRBD2	TRBV27	TRBJ2-3	many	CASSPPSGSTDTQYF	TGTGCCAGCAGTCCCCCTAGCGGGAGCACAGATACGCAGTATTTT
TRBD2	TRBV6-1	TRBJ2-7	-	CASSPGRDPYEQYF	TGTGCCAGCAGTCCAGGGAGGGACCCCTACGAGCAGTACTTC
-	TRBV29-1	TRBJ2-2	-	CSVGSQITGELFF	TGCAGCGTTGGAAGCCAGATAACCGGGGAGCTGTTTTTT
TRBD2	TRBV19	TRBJ2-7	-	CASSTGLAGSQYF	TGTGCCAGTAGTACGGGACTAGCGGGATCGCAGTACTTC
TRBD2	TRBV5-1	TRBJ2-7	-	CASSPPGGKEQYF	TGCGCCAGCAGCCCGCCGGGGGGGAAGGAGCAGTACTTC
TRBD1	TRBV7-2	TRBJ2-3	many	CASTRSGQGTDTQYF	TGTGCCAGCACCAGATCCGGACAGGGAACAGATACGCAGTATTTT
-	TRBV5-8	TRBJ1-1	-	CASSMGGMNTEAFF	TGTGCCAGCAGTATGGGTGGAATGAACACTGAAGCTTTCTTT
-	TRBV20-1	TRBJ1-6	few	CSASAAQYNSPLHF	TGCAGTGCTAGTGCAGCTCAATATAATTCACCCCTCCACTTT
TRBD1	TRBV10-3	TRBJ1-2	many	CAMRRDRGPYGYTF	TGTGCCATGCGGCGGGACAGGGGACCCTATGGCTACACCTTC
-	TRBV20-1	TRBJ1-2	few	CSARDLGQANYGYTF	TGCAGTGCTAGAGACCTAGGGCAGGCTAACTATGGCTACACCTTC
-	TRBV6-2/TRBV6-3	TRBJ2-3	-	CASSYGGHTQYF	TGTGCCAGCAGTTATGGTGGCCATACGCAGTATTTT
-	TRBV6-5	TRBJ2-7	few	CASCYGESYEQYF	TGTGCCAGCTGTTACGGGGAGAGCTACGAGCAGTACTTC
-	TRBV20-1	TRBJ2-5	-	CSATIQETQYF	TGCAGTGCTACCATCCAAGAGACCCAGTACTTC
-	TRBV20-1	TRBJ2-5	medium-sized	CSARTWGTVTQETQYF	TGCAGTGCTAGAACCTGGGGGACTGTTACCCAAGAGACCCAGTACTTC
TRBD2	TRBV6-2/TRBV6-3	TRBJ2-7	many	CASSRGLAGGSEQYF	TGTGCCAGCAGTCGCGGACTAGCGGGAGGTTCCGAGCAGTACTTC
-	TRBV12-3/TRBV12-4	TRBJ1-4	many	CASSRAGEKLFF	TGTGCCAGCAGTCGGGCGGGTGAAAAACTGTTTTTT
TRBD1	TRBV24-1	TRBJ1-2	many	CATSDPGQAKGYTF	TGTGCCACCAGTGACCCGGGACAGGCTAAGGGCTACACCTTC
-	TRBV11-1	TRBJ1-1	many	CASSLMGGGTEAFF	TGTGCCAGCAGCTTAATGGGAGGGGGCACTGAAGCTTTCTTT
TRBD1	TRBV6-5	TRBJ2-7	many	CASSYTTTGGYEQYF	TGTGCCAGCAGTTACACCACCACAGGGGGGTACGAGCAGTACTTC
-	TRBV6-2/TRBV6-3	TRBJ2-1	many	CASSYLGSRNEQFF	TGTGCCAGCAGTTACCTCGGGTCGAGAAATGAGCAGTTCTTC
-	TRBV5-1	TRBJ2-3	-	CASSYRRVTDTQYF	TGCGCCAGCAGCTACCGCAGGGTCACAGATACGCAGTATTTT
TRBD1	TRBV6-2/TRBV6-3	TRBJ1-2	few	CASSSNWGQGDNGYTF	TGTGCCAGCAGTTCTAACTGGGGACAGGGGGATAATGGCTACACCTTC
TRBD1	TRBV6-4	TRBJ2-7	-	CASTPRGQGVNEQYF	TGTGCCAGCACCCCACGCGGACAGGGTGTCAACGAGCAGTACTTC
-	TRBV10-3	TRBJ2-2	many	CAISAGSDTGELFF	TGTGCCATCAGTGCCGGGAGCGACACCGGGGAGCTGTTTTTT
-	TRBV19	TRBJ2-1	few	CASSKFAGNEQFF	TGTGCCAGTAGTAAATTCGCTGGGAATGAGCAGTTCTTC
-	TRBV12-3/TRBV12-4	TRBJ1-1	-	CASSSQAMNTKAFF	TGTGCCAGCAGTTCGCAAGCCATGAACACTAAAGCTTTCTTT
TRBD2	TRBV28	TRBJ2-5	few	CASRMSSGGQETQYF	TGTGCCAGCAGGATGAGTAGCGGGGGCCAAGAGACCCAGTACTTC
TRBD1	TRBV12-3/TRBV12-4	TRBJ1-1	many	CASSSLDRDTEAFF	TGTGCCAGCAGTTCTCTGGACAGGGACACTGAAGCTTTCTTT
TRBD1	TRBV12-5	TRBJ1-4	many	CASGLPRGQGDHEKLFF	TGTGCTAGTGGTTTGCCACGCGGACAGGGAGATCATGAAAAACTGTTTTTT